The rows below give T cell receptor beta chains drawn from one sample of a study of T cell changes during pregnancy in multiple sclerosis. Some clones are missing from TCRdb's copy, which holds only in-frame ones; the method was immunoSEQ multiplex PCR. Seen here are 65,000 to 90,000 clones, approximately 92% observed once, and the top ten hold 2.8%. The source was peripheral blood, collected in the third trimester of pregnancy. The receptors stem from a female donor in good health, enrolled as a control in a pregnancy study. Each CDR3 is given with its conserved first and last residue. A D gene is named only where the DNA matches it firmly.

TRBV5-6,NA,TRBJ1-1,CASSPLADLNTEAFF
TRBV30,NA,TRBJ2-7,CASPFGPPGEYEQYF
TRBV28,TRBD1,TRBJ2-1,CALGTGVNEQFF
TRBV4-1,NA,TRBJ2-3,CASSPILARSSQYF
TRBV6-1,TRBD1,TRBJ1-1,CASWDRGEVNTEAFF
TRBV7-2,NA,TRBJ1-3,CASSLKLSGNTIYF
TRBV15,TRBD1,TRBJ1-6,CATSRDGDRGYSPLHF
TRBV7-6,NA,TRBJ1-6,CASSTKDRQSSYNSPLHF
TRBV6-5,NA,TRBJ2-5,CASRISPTGQETQYF
TRBV7-6,TRBD1,TRBJ2-5,CASSLSDRAGETQYF